Listed here are 24 T cell receptor beta chains from one sample, sequenced in a study of beta chain features in type 1 diabetes. Expressed TCRB transcripts were sequenced after all isolated RNA was converted to cDNA. Profiling relied on immunoSEQ multiplex PCR, and the TCRdb table lists in-frame clones only, not all of them. The repertoire holds around 340,000 clones, with less than 20% as singletons. The source material was naive CD4+ T cells from blood. These receptors originate from a young woman in good health.

The gene calls are TRBV7-6 and TRBJ2-1, with a weak D call TRBD2 (5 bases). Looked up from germline, CDR1 is SGHVS and CDR2 is FNYEAQ. This CDR3 is 13 amino acids long. With 5 bases removed from V and 8 bases from J, the gap between germline ends came to 13 bases. CDR3 region: CASSPRTAHEQFF. The CDR3 coding sequence is TGTGCCAGCAGCCCGAGGACTGCTCATGAGCAGTTCTTC.

The chain employs TRBV19 and TRBJ2-1, with 10 bases aligning to TRBD1. Losses at the gene ends were 4 bases for V and 7 bases for J; bases not matched to a gene: 10. This CDR3 region has 16 residues. Per germline, CDR1 LNHDA and CDR2 SQIVND (reference sequence). The CDR3: CASSRTKGQGRNEQFF. Written as DNA, the CDR3 is TGTGCCAGTAGTAGAACAAAGGGACAGGGGAGGAATGAGCAGTTCTTC.

The chain joins TRBV7-9 to TRBJ2-7, with D perhaps matching TRBD2 (5 bases). Germline V gene lookup returns CDR1 SEHNR and CDR2 FQNEAQ (reference sequence). V gave up 7 bases and J gave up 2 bases, with 15 bases separating them. The CDR3 is 14 residues long. CDR3 DNA: TGTGCCAGCACCCCTTACGGGGAACCCTACGAGCAGTACTTC. Residues: CASTPYGEPYEQYF.

This clone was detected a few times. The V call is TRBV9, the J call TRBJ1-2; a weak D match, TRBD1 (5 bases). This CDR3 is 17 amino acids long. V lost 3 bases and J lost 4, with 22 bases in between. The germline gives CDR1 SGDLS, CDR2 YYNGEE. The CDR3 sequence is CASSESTVKGIFYGYTF. The CDR3 DNA is TGTGCCAGCAGCGAATCAACTGTGAAGGGGATCTTCTATGGCTACACCTTC.

This clone was seen a handful of times. The rearrangement links TRBV15 to TRBJ1-2; unclear D gene. CDR3 size: 13 residues. V was shortened by 2 bases and J by 1 base, with 5 bases between the two germline ends. Germline V CDR1 and CDR2: LNHNV, YYDKDF (reference sequence). Here the CDR3 reads CATSRLLNYGYTF. CDR3 DNA: TGTGCCACCAGCAGATTACTTAACTATGGCTACACCTTC.

The rearrangement joins TRBV4-3 to TRBJ2-2; TRBD2 might be the D (5 bases). CDR1 is LGHNA and CDR2 is YSLEER in the germline V gene. V lost 1 base and J lost 6, with 15 bases in between. The CDR3 length is 16 residues. The DNA of the CDR3 is TGCGCCAGCAGCCAAGGCCCCCTAAGGGAGTCCGGGGAGCTGTTTTTT. Translating gives CASSQGPLRESGELFF.

The chain recombines TRBV7-2 with TRBJ2-7; 8 nucleotides match TRBD2. Trimming cost V 5 bases and J 10 bases; bases outside gene matches: 10. This CDR3 spans 13 amino acids. Looked up from germline, CDR1 is SGHTA and CDR2 is FQGNSA. The CDR3 protein is CASSPQGLGTQYF. In DNA form, the CDR3 reads TGTGCCAGCAGCCCCCAGGGACTAGGAACCCAGTACTTC.

The V call is TRBV7-2, the J call TRBJ1-1, with TRBD1 as a possible D gene (6 bases). The CDR3 totals 12 residues. V was trimmed by 0 bases and J by 11 bases, leaving 10 bases between them. The V gene's germline CDR1 is SGHTA and CDR2 FQGNSA. The CDR3 sequence: CASSLAQTGAFF. In DNA, the CDR3 is TGTGCCAGCAGCTTAGCCCAAACAGGGGCTTTCTTT.

The chain couples TRBV7-8 to TRBJ2-4; 14 bases are a match to TRBD2. Germline CDR1 and CDR2: SGHVS and FQNEAQ. The CDR3 totals 17 residues. Trimming at V came to 1 base and at J to 6 bases, leaving 5 bases not matched to a gene. The CDR3 coding sequence is TGTGCCAGCAGCTTAGAAGGACTAGCGGGGGGTACAAACATTCAGTACTTC. Translated, it gives CASSLEGLAGGTNIQYF.

The chain recombines TRBV19 with TRBJ1-1; D is ambiguous. The germline gives CDR1 LNHDA, CDR2 SQIVND (reference sequence). Trimming took off 4 bases at V and 1 base at J, with 10 bases between the two ends. This CDR3 is 14 amino acids long. CDR3 DNA: TGTGCCAGTAGTACCACGATACAGAACACTGAAGCTTTCTTT. This sequence encodes CASSTTIQNTEAFF.

The chain couples TRBV5-1 to TRBJ2-3; 11 bases are shared with TRBD2. V was pared by 4 bases and J by 2 bases, with 6 bases of the junction left unmatched. The CDR3 is made up of 16 amino acids. The germline gives CDR1 SGHRS, CDR2 YFSETQ. CDR3 sequence: CASSRRTSGHTDTQYF. The DNA for the CDR3 is TGCGCCAGCAGCCGACGGACTAGCGGGCACACAGATACGCAGTATTTT.

The V gene is TRBV9, the J gene TRBJ1-5; D unclear. The length of the CDR3 is 12 residues. Trimming cost V 2 bases and J 5 bases, with 5 bases left between them. Germline loops: CDR1 SGDLS, CDR2 YYNGEE. CDR3 DNA: TGTGCCAGCAGCGTCGGAGATCAGCCCCAGCATTTT. Its translation is CASSVGDQPQHF.

V and J are TRBV12-2 and TRBJ2-1; the table's D call, TRBD1, has no DNA check behind it. TRBV12-2 is termed a pseudogene. This CDR3 has 12 residues. The CDR3 spells CASRRGQTEQFF. The DNA of the CDR3 is TGTGCAAGTCGCCGGGGACAGACTGAGCAGTTCTTC.

This sequence joins TRBV2 and TRBJ2-5; the match to TRBD1 covers 7 bases. Germline CDR1 and CDR2: SNHLY and FYNNEI. The CDR3 runs 14 residues. With 8 bases clipped from V and 5 bases from J, the junction kept 11 bases outside the gene matches. This CDR3 is CASPGTDNWETQYF. CDR3 bases: TGTGCCAGCCCCGGGACAGACAATTGGGAGACCCAGTACTTC.

This clone was found a few times. This chain joins TRBV7-2 and TRBJ1-1, with 8 bases fitting TRBD1. The CDR3 totals 15 residues. Germline-derived CDR1 and CDR2 are SGHTA and FQGNSA. Unmatched junction bases numbered 3, after V lost 2 bases and J lost 1 base. The CDR3 reads CASSLQQGANTEAFF. In nucleotides, the CDR3 is TGTGCCAGCAGCTTACAGCAGGGGGCGAACACTGAAGCTTTCTTT.

The chain uses TRBV6-6 and TRBJ2-4; the match to TRBD1 covers 7 bases. The length of the CDR3 is 16 residues. The ends lost 7 bases at V and 0 bases at J; junction bases unmatched: 9. Looked up from germline, CDR1 is MNHNY and CDR2 is SVGAGI (reference sequence). In DNA form, the CDR3 reads TGTGCCAGCAATAAACAGGGGAGTGAAGCCAAAAACATTCAGTACTTC. Translation: CASNKQGSEAKNIQYF.

V and J are TRBV7-2 and TRBJ2-1; no reliable D call. V was clipped by 1 base and J by 10 bases, with 11 bases between them. This CDR3 contains 13 residues. Germline CDR1 reads SGHTA; CDR2 reads FQGNSA. Here the CDR3 DNA reads TGTGCCAGCAGCTTAGGAAATGAGGTCGAGCAGTTCTTC. Protein product: CASSLGNEVEQFF.

This clone was counted between two and nine times. The chain has TRBV7-2 and TRBJ2-3; D gene ambiguous. V lost 5 bases and J 1 base, leaving 13 bases between the germline ends. Germline V gene lookup returns CDR1 SGHTA and CDR2 FQGNSA. The CDR3 is 15 amino acids. CDR3 nucleotide sequence: TGTGCCAGCAGCCCTAAGGCTAGTGGCACAGATACGCAGTATTTT. Protein product: CASSPKASGTDTQYF. Drawing the rest from reference TRBV7-2 and TRBJ2-3, the complete variable domain is GAGVSQSPSNKVTEKGKDVELRCDPISGHTALYWYRQSLGQGLEFLIYFQGNSAPDKSGLPSDRFSAERTGGSVSTLTIQRTQQEDSAVYLCASSPKASGTDTQYFGPGTRLTVL.

This clone turned up a few times. The chain has TRBV19 and TRBJ2-2; 8 nucleotides match TRBD1. The ends lost 4 bases at V and 5 bases at J; junction bases unmatched: 0. The CDR3 extends over 13 amino acids. Germline V gives CDR1 LNHDA, CDR2 SQIVND (reference sequence). DNA for the CDR3: TGTGCCAGTAGTAGACAGGGGACCGGGGAGCTGTTTTTT. Protein sequence: CASSRQGTGELFF. Based on the CDR3 plus reference TRBV19 and TRBJ2-2, the full variable domain is DGGITQSPKYLFRKEGQNVTLSCEQNLNHDAMYWYRQDPGQGLRLIYYSQIVNDFQKGDIAEGYSVSREKKESFPLTVTSAQKNPTAFYLCASSRQGTGELFFGEGSRLTVL.

This clone came up a few times. Here the CDR3 DNA reads TGTGCCAGCAGCCGAGTCCAGGGGATTAGGACTGAAGCTTTCTTT. It specifies CASSRVQGIRTEAFF. The chain recombines TRBV7-8 with TRBJ1-1; perhaps TRBD1 as D (6 bases). Germline-derived CDR1 and CDR2 are SGHVS and FQNEAQ. CDR3 length equals 15 residues. The V gene lost 5 bases and the J gene lost 5 bases, with 18 bases spanning the gap.

This clone was counted only a few times. The V gene is TRBV11-2, the J gene TRBJ2-2; D is possibly TRBD2 (7 bases). CDR3 length: 17 residues. Germline loops: CDR1 SGHAT, CDR2 FQNNGV. V was pared by 4 bases and J by 5 bases, with 20 bases between. CDR3 amino acids: CASSYPRRGAWTGELFF. The CDR3 DNA reads as TGTGCCAGCAGCTACCCTCGACGGGGGGCATGGACCGGGGAGCTGTTTTTT.

This clone is a singleton in its sample. V usage is TRBV6-6 and J usage is TRBJ2-2, with 7 bases identical to TRBD2. Germline loops: CDR1 MNHNY, CDR2 SVGAGI (reference sequence). This CDR3 is 16 amino acids long. Losses at the gene ends were 2 bases for V and 3 bases for J; bases not matched to a gene: 6. The CDR3 region is CASSYASGVDTGELFF. CDR3 bases: TGTGCCAGCAGTTACGCCAGCGGGGTTGACACCGGGGAGCTGTTTTTT.

The V and J genes are TRBV5-1 and TRBJ2-1; 9 bases map to TRBD1. Looked up from germline, CDR1 is SGHRS and CDR2 is YFSETQ. The ends lost 2 bases at V and 4 bases at J; junction bases unmatched: 7. The CDR3 covers 16 residues. Here the CDR3 reads CASSFGTGFSYNEQFF. As DNA, the CDR3 is TGCGCCAGCAGCTTCGGGACAGGGTTTTCATACAATGAGCAGTTCTTC.

This clone was counted a few times. This chain links TRBV2 with TRBJ2-5; weak D call: TRBD1 (5 bases). V was shortened by 2 bases and J by 4 bases, with 14 bases between the two germline ends. The CDR3 spans 15 residues. Germline values: CDR1 SNHLY, CDR2 FYNNEI. The CDR3 coding sequence is TGTGCCAGCAGTGAAACAGGCGCAGGAGTAGAGACCCAGTACTTC. It translates to CASSETGAGVETQYF.